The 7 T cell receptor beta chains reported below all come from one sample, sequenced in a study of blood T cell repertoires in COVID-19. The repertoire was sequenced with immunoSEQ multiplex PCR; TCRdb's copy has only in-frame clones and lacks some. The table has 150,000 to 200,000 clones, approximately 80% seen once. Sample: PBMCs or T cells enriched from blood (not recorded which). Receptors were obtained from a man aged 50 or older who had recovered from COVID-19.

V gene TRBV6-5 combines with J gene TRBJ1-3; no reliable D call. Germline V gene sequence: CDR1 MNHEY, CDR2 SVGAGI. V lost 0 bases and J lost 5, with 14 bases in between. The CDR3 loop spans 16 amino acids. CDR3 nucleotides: TGTGCCAGCAGTTACTCTGGCTCCGGGGTCCGAAACACCATATATTTT. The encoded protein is CASSYSGSGVRNTIYF.

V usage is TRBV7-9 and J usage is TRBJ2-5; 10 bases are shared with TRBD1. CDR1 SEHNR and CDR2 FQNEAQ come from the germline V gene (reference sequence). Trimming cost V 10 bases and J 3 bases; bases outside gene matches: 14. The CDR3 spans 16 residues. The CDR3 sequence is CATLKGGQGLEETQYF. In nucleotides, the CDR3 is TGTGCCACCCTTAAAGGGGGACAGGGGTTGGAAGAGACCCAGTACTTC.

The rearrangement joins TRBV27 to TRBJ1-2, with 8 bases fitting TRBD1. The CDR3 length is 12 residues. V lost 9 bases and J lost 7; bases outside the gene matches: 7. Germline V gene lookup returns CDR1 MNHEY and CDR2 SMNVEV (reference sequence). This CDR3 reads CASRGQVPGYTF. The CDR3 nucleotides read TGTGCCAGTAGGGGACAGGTTCCTGGCTACACCTTC.

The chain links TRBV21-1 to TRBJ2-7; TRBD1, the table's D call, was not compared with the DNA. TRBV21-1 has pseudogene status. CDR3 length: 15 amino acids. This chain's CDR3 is CASSNIRAPTCEQYF. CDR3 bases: TGTGCCAGCAGCAACATCAGGGCCCCTACGTGCGAGCAGTACTTC.

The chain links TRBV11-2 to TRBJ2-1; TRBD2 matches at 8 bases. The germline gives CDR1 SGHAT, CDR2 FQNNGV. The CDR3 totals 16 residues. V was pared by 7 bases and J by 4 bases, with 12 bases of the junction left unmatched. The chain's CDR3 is CASKLISSGKYNEQFF. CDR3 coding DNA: TGTGCCAGCAAGCTCATCAGTAGCGGGAAATACAATGAGCAGTTCTTC.

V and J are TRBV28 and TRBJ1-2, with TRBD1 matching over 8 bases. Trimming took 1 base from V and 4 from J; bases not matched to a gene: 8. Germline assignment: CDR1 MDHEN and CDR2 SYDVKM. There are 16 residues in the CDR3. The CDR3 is CASSLFRGQGSYGYTF. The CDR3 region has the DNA TGTGCCAGCAGTTTATTCCGAGGACAGGGTAGCTATGGCTACACCTTC.

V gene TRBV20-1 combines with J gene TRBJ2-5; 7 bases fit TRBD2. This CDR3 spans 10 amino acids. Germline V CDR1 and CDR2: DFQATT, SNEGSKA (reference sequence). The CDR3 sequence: CSGRQETQYF. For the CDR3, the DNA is TGCAGCGGGAGGCAAGAGACCCAGTACTTC.